These 20 T cell receptor beta chains share one sample of origin, sequenced in a study of blood T cell repertoires in COVID-19. Profiled with immunoSEQ multiplex PCR; TCRdb holds only in-frame clones, not every one. The sample contains around 270,000 clones, around 89% of which appear only once. The sample was peripheral blood. These receptor sequences come from a man aged 40-49 years with acute or convalescent COVID-19.

The chain has TRBV6-6 and TRBJ1-2; D is ambiguous. V gave up 6 bases and J gave up 2 bases, with 10 bases separating them. The CDR3 spans 13 residues. From germline, CDR1 is MNHNY and CDR2 SVGAGI (reference sequence). Here the CDR3 reads CASSHQENYGYTF. CDR3 DNA: TGTGCCAGCAGCCACCAAGAGAACTATGGCTACACCTTC.

V and J are TRBV29-1 and TRBJ2-1; a possible D gene is TRBD1 (6 bases). The CDR3 has 11 amino acids. V was pared by 3 bases and J by 14 bases, with 14 bases between. Germline V gene sequence: CDR1 SQVTM, CDR2 ANQGSEA. The CDR3 protein is CSVEPSQGKFF. The CDR3 DNA reads as TGCAGCGTTGAGCCGTCCCAGGGGAAGTTCTTC.

This rearrangement joins TRBV19 to TRBJ1-1; 7 bases match TRBD1. Germline V CDR1 and CDR2: LNHDA, SQIVND (reference sequence). Trimming took 4 bases from V and 4 from J; bases not matched to a gene: 3. The CDR3 extends over 13 amino acids. CDR3 amino acids: CASSNRGVTEAFF. In DNA form, the CDR3 reads TGTGCCAGTAGTAACAGGGGTGTCACTGAAGCTTTCTTT.

The chain is built from TRBV10-3 and TRBJ1-5; 7 bases fit TRBD1. The CDR3 consists of 16 residues. The junction had 6 bases not matched to a gene; V was cut back by 0 bases and J by 4 bases. Germline CDR1 reads ENHRY; CDR2 reads SYGVKD. The CDR3: CAISESKSGGNQPQHF. CDR3 sequence (DNA): TGTGCCATCAGTGAGTCGAAGTCAGGGGGAAATCAGCCCCAGCATTTT.

The V call is TRBV4-1, the J call TRBJ2-7; 9 bases align to TRBD1. CDR3 length: 18 amino acids. J lost 5 bases, V lost 4 bases, and 18 bases had no gene match. The germline CDR1 and CDR2 sequences are MGHRA and YSYEKL. This CDR3 reads CASSLKGGTGLSMDEQYF. The CDR3 region has the DNA TGCGCCAGCAGCCTTAAGGGGGGGACAGGGCTATCTATGGACGAGCAGTACTTC.

This chain links TRBV9 with TRBJ1-2; a possible D gene is TRBD1 (5 bases). Trimming pared 4 bases from V and 5 bases from J, leaving 18 bases between. The CDR3 covers 15 residues. Germline V lookup: CDR1 SGDLS, CDR2 YYNGEE. The CDR3 spells CASSPGDGGYYGYTF. CDR3 DNA sequence: TGTGCCAGCAGCCCCGGGGACGGGGGATATTATGGCTACACCTTC. Combining the CDR3 with reference TRBV9 and TRBJ1-2 gives the whole variable domain DSGVTQTPKHLITATGQRVTLRCSPRSGDLSVYWYQQSLDQGLQFLIQYYNGEERAKGNILERFSAQQFPDLHSELNLSSLELGDSALYFCASSPGDGGYYGYTFGSGTRLTVV.

V usage is TRBV4-1 and J usage is TRBJ2-5, with 10 bases matching TRBD1. The trim removed 3 bases at V and 5 bases at J, leaving 6 bases unmatched. There are 15 residues in the CDR3. Germline values: CDR1 MGHRA, CDR2 YSYEKL. CDR3 in DNA: TGCGCCAGCAGCCAGCGGACAGGGGGAAGTGAGACCCAGTACTTC. Its protein is CASSQRTGGSETQYF.

This clone was detected once. The chain recombines TRBV30 with TRBJ1-2; 8 nucleotides line up with TRBD1. Trimming cost V 2 bases and J 2 bases; bases outside gene matches: 7. The CDR3 sequence is 15 residues long. Germline-derived CDR1 and CDR2 are GTSNPN and SVGIG (reference sequence). In DNA form, the CDR3 reads TGTGCCTGGAGTACCCCCCGGACAGGGAACTATGGCTACACCTTC. Translation: CAWSTPRTGNYGYTF.

The rearrangement joins TRBV11-2 to TRBJ1-1; perhaps TRBD1 as D (5 bases). There are 11 residues in the CDR3. The germline gives CDR1 SGHAT, CDR2 FQNNGV. V lost 6 bases and J 6 bases, leaving 8 bases between the germline ends. CDR3 DNA: TGTGCCAGCAGTTGGGGGGCTGAAGCTTTCTTT. Translating gives CASSWGAEAFF. The variable domain in full, completed from reference TRBV11-2 and TRBJ1-1, reads EAGVAQSPRYKIIEKRQSVAFWCNPISGHATLYWYQQILGQGPKLLIQFQNNGVVDDSQLPKDRFSAERLKGVDSTLKIQPAKLEDSAVYLCASSWGAEAFFGQGTRLTVV.

This rearrangement joins TRBV7-2 to TRBJ2-2; D is uncertain. Germline CDR1 is SGHTA and CDR2 is FQGNSA. The V gene lost 5 bases and the J gene lost 6 bases, with 10 bases spanning the gap. The CDR3 totals 13 residues. CDR3: CASSHFIPGELFF. As DNA, the CDR3 is TGTGCCAGCAGCCACTTCATCCCCGGGGAGCTGTTTTTT.

V usage is TRBV6-5 and J usage is TRBJ2-6; a possible D gene is TRBD1 (6 bases). The V and J ends lost 5 bases and 2 bases respectively, with 10 bases between them. Germline values: CDR1 MNHEY, CDR2 SVGAGI. The CDR3 is 15 amino acids. CDR3 sequence (DNA): TGTGCCAGCAGTCCCCAGGGGCCTGGGGCCAACGTCCTGACTTTC. Its protein product is CASSPQGPGANVLTF.

The chain uses TRBV10-1 and TRBJ1-1; TRBD1 matches at 9 bases. The V segment lost 0 bases and the J segment 6 bases; nucleotides outside the gene matches: 5. This CDR3 is built from 15 residues. Germline CDR1 is WNHNN and CDR2 is SYGVQD (reference sequence). The CDR3 loop is CASSESLGQGPEAFF. The CDR3 bases are TGCGCCAGCAGTGAGTCCTTAGGACAGGGGCCTGAAGCTTTCTTT.

This chain joins TRBV24-1 and TRBJ2-5, with a possible D match to TRBD1 (6 bases). This CDR3 comprises 15 residues. The V end lost 1 base, the J end lost 5 bases, and 13 bases lay between the germline ends. Per the germline V gene, CDR1 is KGHDR and CDR2 is SFDVKD. The CDR3 is CATSDFLGRGETQYF. In DNA, the CDR3 is TGTGCCACCAGTGATTTCTTGGGCAGGGGTGAGACCCAGTACTTC.

The chain joins TRBV6-5 to TRBJ2-5, with D maybe TRBD1 (6 bases). The CDR3 runs to 14 residues. V lost 6 bases and J 5 bases, leaving 16 bases between the germline ends. The germline CDR1 and CDR2 sequences are MNHEY and SVGAGI. CDR3 protein: CASSLLGGGETQYF. Written as DNA, the CDR3 is TGTGCCAGCAGCCTCCTTGGGGGCGGGGAGACCCAGTACTTC.

The chain joins TRBV2 to TRBJ2-7; a weak D match, TRBD2 (5 bases). V lost 6 bases, J lost 5 bases, and 11 bases lay in between. CDR3 size: 12 residues. The germline V gene encodes CDR1 SNHLY and CDR2 FYNNEI. The CDR3 region has the DNA TGTGCCAGCAGGAGGAAGGAGGACGAGCAGTACTTC. Its protein product is CASRRKEDEQYF.

This clone was counted once. V and J are TRBV5-5 and TRBJ2-2, with TRBD2 matching 10 bases. V dropped 6 bases and J dropped 8; count of bases not matched to a gene: 4. Germline V lookup: CDR1 SGHKS, CDR2 YYEKEE (reference sequence). The CDR3 spans 13 residues. The CDR3 is CASTVTSGGELFF. The CDR3 nucleotides read TGTGCCAGCACCGTGACTAGCGGGGGGGAGCTGTTTTTT. The complete variable domain, with remaining parts taken from reference TRBV5-5 and TRBJ2-2, reads DAGVTQSPTHLIKTRGQQVTLRCSPISGHKSVSWYQQVLGQGPQFIFQYYEKEERGRGNFPDRFSARQFPNYSSELNVNALLLGDSALYLCASTVTSGGELFFGEGSRLTVL.

In its sample, this clone was seen a few times. The chain uses TRBV12-5 and TRBJ1-2, with 8 bases matching TRBD1. Trimming took 5 bases from V and 6 from J; bases not matched to a gene: 20. The CDR3 is 18 residues long. Germline CDR1 is LGHNT and CDR2 is FRNRAP. The CDR3 reads CASGLKPGQELLSDGYTF. CDR3 nucleotide sequence: TGTGCTAGTGGTCTCAAACCGGGACAGGAACTTCTCTCTGATGGCTACACCTTC.

The V and J genes are TRBV5-1 and TRBJ1-4; D is undetermined. Trimming removed 9 bases at V and 8 bases at J, with 11 bases between. The CDR3 is made up of 11 amino acids. Germline V gene sequence: CDR1 SGHRS, CDR2 YFSETQ. The CDR3 sequence: CATKRPEKLFF. In DNA form, the CDR3 reads TGCGCCACCAAGCGTCCGGAAAAACTGTTTTTT.

Here the CDR3 DNA reads TGTGCCAGCAGGGACACAGGGGTTAATTCACCCCTCCACTTT. Its translation: CASRDTGVNSPLHF. The rearrangement uses TRBV2 and TRBJ1-6; 7 positions match TRBD1. CDR3 size: 14 residues. Germline values: CDR1 SNHLY, CDR2 FYNNEI. The ends lost 6 bases at V and 6 bases at J; junction bases unmatched: 5.

This clone has just one count. The rearrangement joins TRBV30 to TRBJ1-5; possibly TRBD1 for D (5 bases). Germline V lookup: CDR1 GTSNPN, CDR2 SVGIG (reference sequence). This CDR3 is built from 17 residues. V was shortened by 2 bases and J by 4 bases, with 21 bases between the two germline ends. The CDR3 DNA is TGTGCCTGGAGTCTGGGTCGGTGGCCTAGGGGTAATCAGCCCCAGCATTTT. It encodes CAWSLGRWPRGNQPQHF.